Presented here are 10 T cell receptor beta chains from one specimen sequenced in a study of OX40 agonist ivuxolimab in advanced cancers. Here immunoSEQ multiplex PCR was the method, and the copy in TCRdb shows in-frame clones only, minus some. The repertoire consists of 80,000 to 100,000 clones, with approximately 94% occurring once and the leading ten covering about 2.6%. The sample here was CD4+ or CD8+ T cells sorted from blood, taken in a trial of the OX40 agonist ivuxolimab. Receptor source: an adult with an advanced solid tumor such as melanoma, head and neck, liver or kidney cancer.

The CDR3 protein is CASTQGYEQYF. The CDR3 DNA sequence: TGTGCCAGTACACAGGGCTACGAGCAGTACTTC. V usage is TRBV27 and J usage is TRBJ2-7, with a weak D call TRBD1 (6 bases). V was clipped by 9 bases and J by 3 bases, with 9 bases between them. The germline V gene has CDR1 MNHEY and CDR2 SMNVEV (reference sequence). The CDR3 is made up of 11 amino acids.

As DNA, the CDR3 is TGTGCCAGCAGCTTAGTGCGGTTTGGTAGCGGGAGAGCAGATGAGCAGTTCTTC. This translates into CASSLVRFGSGRADEQFF. This chain uses TRBV13 with TRBJ2-1; 9 nucleotides align to TRBD2. The CDR3 totals 18 residues. J gave up 8 bases and V 1 base, and 15 bases lay outside the gene matches. In germline, CDR1 is PRHDT, CDR2 FYEKMQ (reference sequence).

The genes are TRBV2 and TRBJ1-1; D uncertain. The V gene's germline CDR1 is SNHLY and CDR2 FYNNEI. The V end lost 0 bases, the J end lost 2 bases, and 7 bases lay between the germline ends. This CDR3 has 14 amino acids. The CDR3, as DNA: TGTGCCAGCAGTGAAGCGTTACCAAACACTGAAGCTTTCTTT. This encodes CASSEALPNTEAFF. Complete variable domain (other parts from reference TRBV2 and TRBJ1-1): EPEVTQTPSHQVTQMGQEVILRCVPISNHLYFYWYRQILGQKVEFLVSFYNNEISEKSEIFDDQFSVERPDGSNFTLKIRSTKLEDSAMYFCASSEALPNTEAFFGQGTRLTVV.

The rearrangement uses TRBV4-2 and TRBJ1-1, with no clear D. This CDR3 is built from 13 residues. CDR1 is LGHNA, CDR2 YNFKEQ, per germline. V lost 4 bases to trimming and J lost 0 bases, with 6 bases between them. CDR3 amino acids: CASSLGMNTEAFF. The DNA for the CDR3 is TGTGCCAGCAGCCTGGGGATGAACACTGAAGCTTTCTTT.

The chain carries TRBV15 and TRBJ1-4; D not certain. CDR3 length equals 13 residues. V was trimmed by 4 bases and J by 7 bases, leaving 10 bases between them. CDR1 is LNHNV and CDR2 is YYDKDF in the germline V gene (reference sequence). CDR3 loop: CATSTTAAEKLFF. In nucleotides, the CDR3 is TGTGCCACCAGCACGACGGCGGCTGAAAAACTGTTTTTT.

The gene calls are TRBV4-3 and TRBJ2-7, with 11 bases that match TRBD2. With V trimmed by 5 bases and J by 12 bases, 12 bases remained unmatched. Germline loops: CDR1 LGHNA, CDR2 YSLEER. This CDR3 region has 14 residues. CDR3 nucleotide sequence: TGCGCCAGCAGCACTGGACTAGCGGGTCCGGTGAGGTACTTC. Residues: CASSTGLAGPVRYF.

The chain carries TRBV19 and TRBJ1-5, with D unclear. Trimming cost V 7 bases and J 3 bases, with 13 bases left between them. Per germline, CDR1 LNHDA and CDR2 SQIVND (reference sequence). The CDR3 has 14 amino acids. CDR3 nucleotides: TGTGCCAGTATGGGCGAAGAGTACAATCAGCCCCAGCATTTT. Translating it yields CASMGEEYNQPQHF. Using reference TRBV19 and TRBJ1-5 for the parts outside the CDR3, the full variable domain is DGGITQSPKYLFRKEGQNVTLSCEQNLNHDAMYWYRQDPGQGLRLIYYSQIVNDFQKGDIAEGYSVSREKKESFPLTVTSAQKNPTAFYLCASMGEEYNQPQHFGDGTRLSIL.

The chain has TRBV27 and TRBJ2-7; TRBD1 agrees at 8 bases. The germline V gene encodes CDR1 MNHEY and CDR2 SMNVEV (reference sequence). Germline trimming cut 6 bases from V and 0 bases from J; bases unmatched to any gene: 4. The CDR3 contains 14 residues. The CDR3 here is CASRGQAISYEQYF. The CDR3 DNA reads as TGTGCCAGCAGGGGACAGGCTATCTCCTACGAGCAGTACTTC.

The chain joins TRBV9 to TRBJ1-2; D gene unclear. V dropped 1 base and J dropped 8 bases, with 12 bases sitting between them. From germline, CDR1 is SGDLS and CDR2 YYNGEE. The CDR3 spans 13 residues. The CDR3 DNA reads TGTGCCAGCAGCGTATCGGGAATCGGGGGCTACACCTTC. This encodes CASSVSGIGGYTF.

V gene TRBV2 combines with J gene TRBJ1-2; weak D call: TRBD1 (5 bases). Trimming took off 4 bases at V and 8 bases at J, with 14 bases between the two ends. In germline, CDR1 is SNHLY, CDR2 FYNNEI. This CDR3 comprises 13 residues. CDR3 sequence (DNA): TGTGCCAGCAGTGTATGGAGGGGTCGAGGCTACACCTTC. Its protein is CASSVWRGRGYTF.